These 11 T cell receptor beta chains were all obtained from the same sample, sequenced in a study of T-cell memory formation after mild COVID-19. One entry per CDR3 protein, called by TCRdb with MiXCR from the 5' RACE reads. Here the sample spans about 560,000 distinct CDR3 sequences, roughly 22% being singletons. Sequencing used PBMCs or a T cell subset sorted from them (not recorded which). The receptors were gathered from an adult woman who had mild COVID-19 (a few samples of this study predate the infection). Cell type and time point are not known.

In its sample, this clonotype was seen a few times. This sequence joins TRBV12-3 or TRBV12-4 and TRBJ1-1, with D perhaps matching TRBD1 (6 bases). V was clipped by 5 bases and J by 1 base, with 11 bases between them. The CDR3 length is 14 residues. The DNA of the CDR3 is TGTGCCAGCAGTCTCCAGACAGGGAACACTGAAGCTTTCTTT. Translating gives CASSLQTGNTEAFF.

This chain connects TRBV24-1 to TRBJ2-1; TRBD1 or TRBD2 may be the D gene (5 bases each). CDR1 is KGHDR, CDR2 SFDVKD, per germline. The CDR3 loop spans 16 amino acids. The ends were cut back, 1 base at V and 5 bases at J, with 14 bases in the middle. The CDR3 DNA reads TGTGCCACCAGTGATTTTACTGGGACGGCCGACAATGAGCAGTTCTTC. As protein: CATSDFTGTADNEQFF.

The chain is built from TRBV7-2 and TRBJ1-2; a possible D gene is TRBD1 (5 bases). Germline CDR1 and CDR2: SGHTA and FQGNSA. Trimming pared 3 bases from V and 3 bases from J, leaving 14 bases between. This CDR3 region has 15 residues. This CDR3 is CASSFREGAYYGYTF. DNA for the CDR3: TGTGCCAGCAGCTTCAGGGAGGGAGCTTACTATGGCTACACCTTC.

The gene calls are TRBV2 and TRBJ1-4; no clear D gene. V was shortened by 2 bases and J by 8 bases, with 9 bases between the two germline ends. This CDR3 is built from 13 residues. Germline V CDR1 and CDR2: SNHLY, FYNNEI. CDR3: CASSEFKEEKLFF. CDR3 bases: TGTGCCAGCAGTGAATTTAAGGAGGAAAAACTGTTTTTT.

The CDR3 loop reads CASSADRAGYTF. The CDR3 DNA reads as TGTGCCAGCAGTGCGGACAGGGCGGGCTACACCTTC. V gene TRBV2 combines with J gene TRBJ1-2; 8 bases map to TRBD1. V dropped 4 bases and J dropped 8; count of bases not matched to a gene: 3. The CDR3 extends over 12 amino acids. Germline lookup yields CDR1 SNHLY and CDR2 FYNNEI.

The chain joins TRBV7-9 to TRBJ2-7; D unresolved. Germline CDR1 and CDR2: SEHNR and FQNEAQ (reference sequence). V gave up 5 bases and J gave up 6 bases, with 14 bases separating them. The CDR3 is 13 amino acids. For the CDR3, the DNA is TGTGCCAGCAGCCCTGAGTGGAAGTTCGAGCAGTACTTC. Translation: CASSPEWKFEQYF.

This clonotype was counted between two and nine times. The rearrangement uses TRBV12-3 or TRBV12-4 and TRBJ1-4, with 7 bases lining up with TRBD1. Trimming cost V 3 bases and J 3 bases; bases outside gene matches: 25. The CDR3 has 22 amino acids. This CDR3 is CASSLSWDSMVGRLPANEKLFF. Here the CDR3 DNA reads TGTGCCAGCAGTTTGTCTTGGGACAGCATGGTGGGGCGTCTTCCGGCTAATGAAAAACTGTTTTTT.

V gene TRBV15 combines with J gene TRBJ2-3; TRBD2 matches at 8 bases. Germline lookup yields CDR1 LNHNV and CDR2 YYDKDF (reference sequence). This CDR3 is built from 16 residues. Trimming took 3 bases from V and 2 from J; bases not matched to a gene: 7. The CDR3 here is CATSSKSGGLTDTQYF. The CDR3 DNA reads TGTGCCACCAGCAGTAAAAGCGGGGGCCTCACAGATACGCAGTATTTT.

The rearrangement joins TRBV18 to TRBJ1-2; the D gene is possibly TRBD1 (5 bases). Per germline, CDR1 KGHSH and CDR2 LQKENI. The CDR3 consists of 13 residues. Trimming left V 4 bases short and J 3 bases short, with 9 bases between. The CDR3: CASSREQDYGYTF. CDR3 nucleotide sequence: TGTGCCAGCTCACGAGAACAGGACTATGGCTACACCTTC.

DNA for the CDR3: TGTGCCAGCAGCCCGGGACTAGCGGAAAACATTCAGTACTTC. It yields the protein CASSPGLAENIQYF. The rearrangement links TRBV9 to TRBJ2-4; 11 nucleotides align to TRBD2. This CDR3 is built from 14 residues. CDR1 and CDR2 (germline): SGDLS, YYNGEE. Germline trimming cut 4 bases from V and 5 bases from J; bases unmatched to any gene: 2.

This chain joins TRBV24-1 and TRBJ2-7, with D perhaps matching TRBD1 or TRBD2 (5 bases each). V lost 5 bases, J lost 7 bases, and 14 bases lay in between. The CDR3 extends over 13 amino acids. CDR1 KGHDR and CDR2 SFDVKD come from the germline V gene. The CDR3, as DNA: TGTGCCACCAGTGGGGGGAGTGCAAAAGAGCAGTACTTC. Translation: CATSGGSAKEQYF.